Listed here are 16 T cell receptor beta chains from one sample, sequenced in a study of blood T cells in healthy people across ages. A second PCR, run for roughly 7 to 12 cycles, used a sample-barcoded 5' primer plus a J-beta primer mix. One entry per CDR3 protein results from TCRdb running MiXCR on the 5' RACE reads. The data contain about 1.8 million distinct CDR3 sequences, around 48% of them seen just once; the ten biggest clones take up 2.1%. Material: blood. Receptor source: a woman aged 40 to 50 in good health.

The sample holds a few counts of this clonotype. This chain joins TRBV3-1 and TRBJ1-4; 10 bases match TRBD1. Germline CDR1 is LGHDT and CDR2 is YNNKEL (reference sequence). J gave up 8 bases and V 7 bases, and 4 bases lay outside the gene matches. CDR3 size: 13 residues. CDR3 nucleotides: TGTGCCAGCAAGGACAGGGGGTACGAAAAACTGTTTTTT. Translation: CASKDRGYEKLFF. The full variable domain, rest sourced from reference TRBV3-1 and TRBJ1-4, is DTAVSQTPKYLVTQMGNDKSIKCEQNLGHDTMYWYKQDSKKFLKIMFSYNNKELIINETVPNRFSPKSPDKAHLNLHINSLELGDSAVYFCASKDRGYEKLFFGSGTQLSVL.

The rearrangement links TRBV7-9 to TRBJ2-4, with unresolved D. The J call may be wrong; the DNA end is better matched by TRBJ2-7. The CDR3 length is 13 residues. Germline V CDR1 and CDR2: SEHNR, FQNEAQ (reference sequence). Here the CDR3 reads CASSLVPAYEQYF. CDR3 coding DNA: TGTGCCAGCAGCTTAGTCCCCGCCTACGAGCAGTACTTC.

The chain recombines TRBV5-1 with TRBJ1-4; D is undetermined. The CDR3 sequence is 13 residues long. Trimming removed 3 bases at V and 7 bases at J, with 10 bases between. Germline CDR1 SGHRS, CDR2 YFSETQ. The DNA of the CDR3 is TGCGCCAGCAGCTCATCGGCGGGTGAAAAACTGTTTTTT. It yields the protein CASSSSAGEKLFF.

The sample holds a few counts of this clonotype. The chain carries TRBV15 and TRBJ2-1; no firm D call. The CDR3 is made up of 11 amino acids. The germline V and J ends were trimmed by 5 bases and 14 bases, with 13 bases remaining between them. Per germline, CDR1 LNHNV and CDR2 YYDKDF (reference sequence). For the CDR3, the DNA is TGTGCCACCAGCCTTCACTCATTAAAGTTCTTC. It encodes CATSLHSLKFF. The full variable domain, rest sourced from reference TRBV15 and TRBJ2-1, is DAMVIQNPRYQVTQFGKPVTLSCSQTLNHNVMYWYQQKSSQAPKLLFHYYDKDFNNEADTPDNFQSRRPNTSFCFLDIRSPGLGDTAMYLCATSLHSLKFFGPGTRLTVL.

The sample holds a few counts of this clonotype. J is TRBJ2-3 and V is TRBV10-3; D not certain. CDR1 is ENHRY and CDR2 is SYGVKD in the germline V gene. The CDR3 is made up of 12 amino acids. Trimming left V 5 bases short and J 6 bases short, with 9 bases between. The CDR3: CAISSARDTQYF. The CDR3 DNA reads TGTGCCATCAGTTCCGCGCGGGATACGCAGTATTTT.

V usage is TRBV27 and J usage is TRBJ1-4, with a weak D call TRBD1 (5 bases). V lost 5 bases, J lost 12 bases, and 25 bases lay in between. The germline CDR1 and CDR2 sequences are MNHEY and SMNVEV (reference sequence). There are 16 residues in the CDR3. For the CDR3, the DNA is TGTGCCAGCAGTGCTTATATTGAAGGGGCGGCCTCGCAACTGTTTTTT. The encoded protein is CASSAYIEGAASQLFF.

V is TRBV11-2 and J is TRBJ2-5; D unclear. The CDR3 length is 14 residues. The germline gives CDR1 SGHAT, CDR2 FQNNGV. Trimming took off 4 bases at V and 2 bases at J, with 11 bases between the two ends. CDR3 loop: CASSWVSDQETQYF. The CDR3 coding sequence is TGTGCCAGCAGCTGGGTAAGCGATCAAGAGACCCAGTACTTC.

The chain has TRBV7-2 and TRBJ2-5; D is possibly TRBD1 (8 bases). In germline, CDR1 is SGHTA, CDR2 FQGNSA. The V gene lost 5 bases and the J gene lost 4 bases, with 17 bases spanning the gap. The length of the CDR3 is 15 residues. CDR3 DNA sequence: TGTGCCAGCAGCCTAATAACAGGGGGGGGAGAGACCCAGTACTTC. The encoded protein is CASSLITGGGETQYF.

This clonotype has more than one count but fewer than ten. This chain connects TRBV24-1 to TRBJ1-2; maybe TRBD1 (6 bases). The CDR3 is 13 residues long. Germline V gene data show CDR1 as KGHDR and CDR2 as SFDVKD. Trimming removed 5 bases at V and 4 bases at J, with 10 bases between. The CDR3 DNA is TGTGCCACCAGTGGCAGGGACATCTATGGCTACACCTTC. As protein: CATSGRDIYGYTF.

This clonotype came up a few times. This chain's CDR3 is CASSPPDSKDGYTF. The DNA for the CDR3 is TGTGCCAGCAGCCCTCCCGACAGCAAGGATGGCTACACCTTC. This chain uses TRBV7-9 with TRBJ1-2, with D maybe TRBD1 (5 bases). Germline V gives CDR1 SEHNR, CDR2 FQNEAQ (reference sequence). This CDR3 has 14 amino acids. V lost 5 bases to trimming and J lost 6 bases, with 16 bases between them.

As to this clonotype: An end of the junction does not agree with germline; a read error may underlie this. V is TRBV6-2 or TRBV6-3 and J is TRBJ2-7, with D perhaps assigned TRBD1 or TRBD2 (6 bases each). CDR1 MNHEY and CDR2 SVGEGT come from the germline V gene. The CDR3 spans 15 residues. DNA of the CDR3: TGTGCCAGCACCAAAGGGGGGACAACCTCCTACGAGCGGTACTTC. As protein: CASTKGGTTSYERYF.

V gene TRBV11-2 combines with J gene TRBJ2-3; 8 positions agree with TRBD2. This CDR3 is built from 16 residues. Germline V CDR1 and CDR2: SGHAT, FQNNGV. With V trimmed by 4 bases and J by 2 bases, 8 bases remained unmatched. CDR3 region: CASSYQSGGPTDTQYF. CDR3 sequence (DNA): TGTGCCAGCAGCTACCAGAGCGGGGGTCCCACAGATACGCAGTATTTT.

This clonotype was seen many times. The CDR3 is CSLRQAVDTQYF. The CDR3 DNA is TGCAGCTTACGACAGGCCGTCGATACGCAGTATTTT. The chain joins TRBV29-1 to TRBJ2-3; TRBD1 might be the D (6 bases). V lost 8 bases and J 6 bases, leaving 15 bases between the germline ends. Germline V lookup: CDR1 SQVTM, CDR2 ANQGSEA. CDR3 length: 12 amino acids.

This clonotype was seen only a few times. The genes are TRBV7-9 and TRBJ1-4; D is unresolved. The ends were cut back, 8 bases at V and 7 bases at J, with 17 bases in the middle. Germline CDR1 is SEHNR and CDR2 is FQNEAQ (reference sequence). The CDR3 loop spans 14 amino acids. The CDR3 reads CASGPGLGSEKLFF. In DNA form, the CDR3 reads TGTGCCAGCGGCCCCGGGCTTGGGAGTGAAAAACTGTTTTTT. The whole variable domain, remainder taken from reference TRBV7-9 and TRBJ1-4, is DTGVSQNPRHKITKRGQNVTFRCDPISEHNRLYWYRQTLGQGPEFLTYFQNEAQLEKSRLLSDRFSAERPKGSFSTLEIQRTEQGDSAMYLCASGPGLGSEKLFFGSGTQLSVL.

This clonotype was observed a few times. The chain carries TRBV29-1 and TRBJ1-1; D gene ambiguous. V was clipped by 3 bases and J by 1 base, with 3 bases between them. Germline V gene data show CDR1 as SQVTM and CDR2 as ANQGSEA. There are 11 residues in the CDR3. The CDR3 nucleotides are TGCAGCGTTGAGGAGAACACTGAAGCTTTCTTT. As protein: CSVEENTEAFF.

The CDR3 here is CASSHLLGVYTDTQYF. CDR3 DNA: TGTGCCAGCAGCCATTTACTTGGCGTATACACAGATACGCAGTATTTT. This chain links TRBV3-1 with TRBJ2-3; D remains ambiguous. Germline assignment: CDR1 LGHDT and CDR2 YNNKEL (reference sequence). V was pared by 3 bases and J by 2 bases, with 15 bases between. There are 16 residues in the CDR3.